What follows are 13 T cell receptor beta chains derived from one specimen sequenced in a study of blood T cell repertoires in COVID-19. Sequencing used immunoSEQ multiplex PCR; TCRdb keeps in-frame clones, though not all of them. Of about 140,000 clones listed, 76% are singletons. Sequencing was carried out using peripheral blood. These receptors all stem from a woman older than 75 with active or convalescent COVID-19.

The genes are TRBV5-1 and TRBJ1-3; TRBD1 might be the D (5 bases). The CDR3 length is 15 residues. CDR1 and CDR2 from the germline V gene are SGHRS and YFSETQ. The ends were cut back, 4 bases at V and 0 bases at J, with 11 bases in the middle. CDR3 protein: CASSPADSSGNTIYF. The CDR3 DNA sequence: TGCGCCAGCAGCCCCGCCGACAGCTCTGGAAACACCATATATTTT.

The chain joins TRBV2 to TRBJ1-2; TRBD1 aligns across 9 bases. CDR1 is SNHLY and CDR2 is FYNNEI in the germline V gene. V was pared by 10 bases and J by 6 bases, with 15 bases of the junction left unmatched. The CDR3 sequence is 15 residues long. The CDR3, as DNA: TGTGCCACCCGAAAGAATACGAGGACAGGGGATGGCTACACCTTC. Its protein is CATRKNTRTGDGYTF.

This clone was seen only once. This rearrangement joins TRBV7-2 to TRBJ1-3, with unresolved D. CDR1 is SGHTA and CDR2 is FQGNSA in the germline V gene. The CDR3 contains 15 residues. V gave up 3 bases and J gave up 0 bases, with 9 bases separating them. CDR3 sequence (DNA): TGTGCCAGCAGCTTCTCACAGTTCTCTGGAAACACCATATATTTT. Translated: CASSFSQFSGNTIYF.

The CDR3, as DNA: TGTGCTAGTGGTTTGGTACGGGGGGCGAGCAATCAGCCCCAGCATTTT. Amino acids: CASGLVRGASNQPQHF. V and J are TRBV12-5 and TRBJ1-5; tentative D call: TRBD1 (6 bases). Germline assignment: CDR1 LGHNT and CDR2 FRNRAP. The V and J ends lost 0 bases and 1 base respectively, with 10 bases between them. This CDR3 spans 16 amino acids.

The chain carries TRBV6-2 or TRBV6-3 and TRBJ2-5; a possible D gene is TRBD2 (6 bases). The CDR3 loop spans 15 amino acids. Germline V gene lookup returns CDR1 MNHEY and CDR2 SVGEGT. Trimming shortened V by 2 bases and J by 5 bases, and 15 bases separated the two germline ends. CDR3 in amino acids: CASSYHGGGRETQYF. In DNA, the CDR3 is TGTGCCAGCAGTTACCACGGGGGTGGACGGGAGACCCAGTACTTC.

This clone was seen a few times. The J gene is TRBJ1-4, the V gene TRBV5-5; possibly TRBD1 for D (5 bases). V lost 3 bases, J lost 8 bases, and 20 bases lay in between. Germline CDR1 and CDR2: SGHKS and YYEKEE (reference sequence). This CDR3 region has 16 residues. The CDR3, as DNA: TGTGCCAGCAGCTCCGGGGGACCCTCCGGCGGGGAAAAACTGTTTTTT. Translated, it gives CASSSGGPSGGEKLFF.

This clone has only a few counts. This chain uses TRBV7-3 with TRBJ1-1; D perhaps matches TRBD1 (6 bases). The germline V and J ends were trimmed by 4 bases and 4 bases, with 22 bases remaining between them. Germline values: CDR1 SGHTA, CDR2 FQGTGA. The CDR3 sequence is 17 residues long. CDR3 loop: CASSSLPRGAIGTEAFF. CDR3 bases: TGTGCCAGCAGCTCCCTCCCTCGGGGGGCGATTGGCACTGAAGCTTTCTTT.

In nucleotides, the CDR3 is TGTGCCAGCAGCTTGGACAGGAATTATAATTCACCCCTCCACTTT. It encodes CASSLDRNYNSPLHF. V is TRBV7-2 and J is TRBJ1-6; 7 nucleotides match TRBD1. V was pared by 3 bases and J by 4 bases, with 3 bases of the junction left unmatched. Germline CDR1 reads SGHTA; CDR2 reads FQGNSA. This CDR3 contains 15 residues.

J is TRBJ2-3 and V is TRBV28, with TRBD2 matching 12 bases. The V and J ends lost 5 bases and 8 bases, in that order; junction bases with no gene match: 11. The germline V gene encodes CDR1 MDHEN and CDR2 SYDVKM. The CDR3 covers 16 residues. The CDR3 sequence: CASSETSGGPRLTQYF. Written as DNA, the CDR3 is TGTGCCAGCAGTGAAACTAGCGGGGGGCCCCGACTTACGCAGTATTTT.

The V and J genes are TRBV6-2 or TRBV6-3 and TRBJ1-3; no reliable D call. V was pared by 2 bases and J by 0 bases, with 11 bases between. The CDR3 totals 16 residues. Germline V gene lookup returns CDR1 MNHEY and CDR2 SVGEGT. CDR3 in amino acids: CASSYNRGISGNTIYF. CDR3 DNA sequence: TGTGCCAGCAGTTACAACCGCGGGATCTCTGGAAACACCATATATTTT.

DNA for the CDR3: TGTGCCACCAGTGACCCCGGACAGGGCCAAGAGACCCAGTACTTC. It yields the protein CATSDPGQGQETQYF. The chain has TRBV24-1 and TRBJ2-5, with TRBD1 identical over 8 bases. V lost 4 bases and J lost 1; bases outside the gene matches: 4. The CDR3 has 15 residues. Germline V gene sequence: CDR1 KGHDR, CDR2 SFDVKD.

The chain uses TRBV19 and TRBJ1-1; maybe TRBD1 (6 bases). This CDR3 is built from 13 residues. CDR1 is LNHDA and CDR2 is SQIVND in the germline V gene (reference sequence). V lost 3 bases to trimming and J lost 7 bases, with 12 bases between them. The CDR3 DNA follows: TGTGCCAGTAGTATGATTGGGGGCATTGAAGCTTTCTTT. Translation: CASSMIGGIEAFF.

The V call is TRBV5-1, the J call TRBJ2-7; maybe TRBD2 (6 bases). CDR1 and CDR2 (germline): SGHRS, YFSETQ. The CDR3 length is 13 residues. The V end lost 0 bases, the J end lost 6 bases, and 10 bases lay between the germline ends. CDR3 region: CASSLVGEVEQYF. Here the CDR3 DNA reads TGCGCCAGCAGCTTGGTAGGGGAGGTCGAGCAGTACTTC.